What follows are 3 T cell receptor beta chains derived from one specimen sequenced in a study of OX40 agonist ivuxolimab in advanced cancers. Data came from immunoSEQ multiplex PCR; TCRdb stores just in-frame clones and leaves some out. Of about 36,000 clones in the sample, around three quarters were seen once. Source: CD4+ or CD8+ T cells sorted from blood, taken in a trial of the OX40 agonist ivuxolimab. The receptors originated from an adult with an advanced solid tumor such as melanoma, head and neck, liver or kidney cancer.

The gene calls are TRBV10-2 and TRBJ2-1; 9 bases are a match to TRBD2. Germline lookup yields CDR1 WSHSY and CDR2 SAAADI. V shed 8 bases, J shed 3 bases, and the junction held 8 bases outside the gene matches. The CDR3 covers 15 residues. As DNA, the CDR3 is TGCGCCAGCCGCCGGAGCGGGGGGTTCTACAATGAGCAGTTCTTC. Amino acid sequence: CASRRSGGFYNEQFF.

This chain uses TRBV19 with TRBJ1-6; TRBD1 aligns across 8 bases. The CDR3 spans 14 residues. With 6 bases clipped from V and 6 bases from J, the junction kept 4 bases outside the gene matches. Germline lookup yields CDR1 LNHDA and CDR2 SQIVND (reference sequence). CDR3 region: CASRTDRGNSPLHF. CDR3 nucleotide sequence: TGTGCCAGTAGGACCGACAGGGGTAATTCACCCCTCCACTTT.

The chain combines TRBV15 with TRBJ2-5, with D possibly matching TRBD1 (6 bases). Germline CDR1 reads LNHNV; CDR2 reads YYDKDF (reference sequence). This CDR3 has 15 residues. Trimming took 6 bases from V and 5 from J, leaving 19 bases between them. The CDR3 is CATSDHGTWDETQYF. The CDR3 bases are TGTGCCACCAGTGATCACGGGACATGGGATGAGACCCAGTACTTC. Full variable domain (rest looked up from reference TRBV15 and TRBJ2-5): DAMVIQNPRYQVTQFGKPVTLSCSQTLNHNVMYWYQQKSSQAPKLLFHYYDKDFNNEADTPDNFQSRRPNTSFCFLDIRSPGLGDTAMYLCATSDHGTWDETQYFGPGTRLLVL.